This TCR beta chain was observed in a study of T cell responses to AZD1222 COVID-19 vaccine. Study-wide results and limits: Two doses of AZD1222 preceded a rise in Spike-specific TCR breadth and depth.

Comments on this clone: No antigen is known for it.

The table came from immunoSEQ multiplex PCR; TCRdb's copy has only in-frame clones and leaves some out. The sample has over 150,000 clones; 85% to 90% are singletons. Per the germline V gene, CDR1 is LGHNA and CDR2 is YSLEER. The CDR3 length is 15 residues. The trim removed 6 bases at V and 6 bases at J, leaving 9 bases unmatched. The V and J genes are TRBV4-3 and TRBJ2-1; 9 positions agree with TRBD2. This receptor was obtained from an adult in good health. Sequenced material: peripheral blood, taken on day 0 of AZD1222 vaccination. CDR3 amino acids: CASSQLAGTFNEQFF. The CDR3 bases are TGCGCCAGCAGTCAGCTAGCGGGGACCTTCAATGAGCAGTTCTTC.